This section outlines one TCR beta chain sequence together with its context. Its antigen is currently unknown. CDR1 is KGHSH, CDR2 LQKENI, per germline. The CDR3 extends over 14 amino acids. The V and J ends lost 6 bases and 4 bases, in that order; junction bases with no gene match: 7. The protocol was immunoSEQ multiplex PCR, while the TCRdb copy is restricted to in-frame clones and leaves out a portion. The sample lists about 150,000 clones, around 91% occurring once. The data originate from a study of T cell responses to AZD1222 COVID-19 vaccine. Study outcomes and limitations: With two AZD1222 doses given, Spike-specific TCR breadth and depth both rose. Nearly half of spike-specific TCRs reportedly target unmutated variant regions.

This chain uses TRBV18 with TRBJ1-2; TRBD1 matches 8 bases. The specimen was peripheral blood, collected on day 0 of AZD1222 vaccination. The clonotype originates from an adult in good health. The CDR3 DNA reads as TGTGCCAGCTCTTCGGGACAGGAGGCCTATGGCTACACCTTC. This encodes CASSSGQEAYGYTF.